Listed below are T cell receptor beta chains from one sample, sequenced in a study of blood T cell repertoires in COVID-19. Sequencing used immunoSEQ multiplex PCR; TCRdb keeps in-frame clones, though not all of them. The sample records 250,000 to 300,000 clones, about 88% being singletons. The source material was peripheral blood. The receptors were gathered from a woman aged 70-85 years with COVID-19, enrolled during active disease. Both conserved end residues are part of each CDR3.

V gene	J gene	CDR3 protein
TRBV10-3	TRBJ1-2	CAISELQDSYGYTF
TRBV5-1	TRBJ2-3	CASSPSGGQDTQYF
TRBV5-4	TRBJ2-5	CASRRGAEETQYF
TRBV19	TRBJ2-5	CASSARDRGAETQYF
TRBV7-3	TRBJ2-2	CASSPFGQSTGELFF
TRBV28	TRBJ2-1	CASSLPGVHNEQFF
TRBV23-1	TRBJ2-7	CAGNEGVTSSYEQYF
TRBV18	TRBJ2-2	CASSPPERGANTGELFF
TRBV5-1	TRBJ2-1	CASSLVPAITNNEQFF
TRBV28	TRBJ1-3	CASSSAGQGVENTIYF
TRBV20-1	TRBJ2-3	CSAGGRGSTDTQYF
TRBV19	TRBJ2-3	CASSIELAQDTQYF
TRBV9	TRBJ1-1	CASSVTGGNAEAFF
TRBV24-1	TRBJ2-3	CATSDIRGTTDTQYF
TRBV3-1/TRBV3-2	TRBJ2-1	CASSLGLAANEQFF
TRBV28	TRBJ1-2	CASNGLVGGANYGYTF
TRBV9	TRBJ1-1	CASSTPGGLTEAFF
TRBV5-8	TRBJ2-7	CASPELPSTVTYEQYF
TRBV12-3/TRBV12-4	TRBJ1-1	CASSFLGTAAFF
TRBV7-6	TRBJ1-2	CASSPGPRAEDLYGYTF
TRBV5-1	TRBJ1-1	CASSRTGLGVMNTEAFF
TRBV10-2	TRBJ1-1	CASSELDIGIGSPEAFF
TRBV28	TRBJ2-1	CASSPLAGGYNEQFF
TRBV7-2	TRBJ2-1	CASSLVDQVRHEQFF
TRBV10-3	TRBJ1-1	CAIRQGEDMNTEAFF
TRBV19	TRBJ1-6	CASTDTPGENSPLHF
TRBV5-1	TRBJ2-5	CASSLAAGVQETQYF
TRBV19	TRBJ1-1	CASSTKQGVPDEAFF
TRBV2	TRBJ1-2	CASSLDRGNYGYTF
TRBV28	TRBJ1-1	CASSPPGESNTEAFF
TRBV4-2	TRBJ2-1	CASSQALAGVSYNEQFF
TRBV30	TRBJ2-5	CAWSLLGTGETQYF
TRBV30	TRBJ2-7	CAWSVKGQGATYEQYF
TRBV2	TRBJ1-2	CAKSGHFAGYTF
TRBV5-6	TRBJ2-1	CASSLELGPFNEQFF
TRBV6-2/TRBV6-3	TRBJ1-2	CASSYGALVRAGYTF
TRBV11-2	TRBJ1-3	CASSLVTGQGNTIYF
TRBV18	TRBJ1-6	CASSQETANSPLHF
TRBV29-1	TRBJ1-5	CSIRDSFNQPQHF
TRBV27	TRBJ1-1	CASSAYRGPEAFF
TRBV24-1	TRBJ2-3	CATSDWGGGAVTDTQYF
TRBV7-2	TRBJ2-7	CASSSDSSTSYEQYF
TRBV11-2	TRBJ1-1	CASSSQGSNTEAFF
TRBV7-6	TRBJ1-2	CASSPGQGANYGYTF
TRBV3-1/TRBV3-2	TRBJ1-1	CASSQGPLLEAFF
TRBV24-1	TRBJ1-5	CATSGHKNQPQHF